The clone carrying this T cell receptor beta chain was picked up many times. This record comes from a study of early T cells in non-severe SARS-CoV-2 infection. Unique molecular identifiers (one per individual cDNA molecule) were attached. TCRdb reanalysed the 5' RACE reads using MiXCR and keeps one entry per CDR3 protein. This table has about 47,000 distinct CDR3 sequences, approximately 10% appearing once. CDR3 size: 15 residues. CDR1 and CDR2 from the germline V gene are SGHAT and FQNNGV. The V and J ends lost 5 bases and 9 bases, in that order; junction bases with no gene match: 14. Sequencing was carried out using whole blood. This TCR derives from an adult who was a healthcare worker with PCR-confirmed SARS-CoV-2 infection or an uninfected control (not recorded which). This chain uses TRBV11-2 with TRBJ2-7; 9 bases match TRBD1. The CDR3 spells CASSGRTGATLVQYF. Here the CDR3 DNA reads TGTGCCAGCAGCGGACGGACAGGGGCGACCCTCGTGCAGTACTTC.